This T cell receptor beta chain was profiled in a study of T cells in Graves' hyperthyroidism and ophthalmopathy. Study-wide results and limits: A 13 V-J signature model discriminated ophthalmopathy versus stable hyperthyroidism. The blood repertoire included most of the expanded thyroid clonotypes above 0.001.

This clonotype was picked up many times. Its antigen is not known. There were TCR beta CDR3 regions amplified from RNA transcripts. The primer set for the first-round RT-PCR of the TCR CDR3 was HTBI. TCRdb redid the calling of the multiplex PCR reads with MiXCR, one entry per CDR3 protein. The sample contains roughly 660,000 distinct CDR3 sequences, 17% of which appear only once. Exclusion of a patient resulted from uncontrolled infection, other autoimmune disease, pregnancy or lactation. Diagnostic decisions used clinical symptoms, serum thyroxine and TRAb, thyroid ultrasound and orbital computed tomography. Sample: blood. The clonotype comes from a man aged 45-65 years with Graves' hyperthyroidism.

The CDR3 DNA follows: TGTGCCAGCAGTTTAGGCGGCAGGGGTCGAGAGACCCAGTACTTC. This encodes CASSLGGRGRETQYF. The genes are TRBV28 and TRBJ2-5; D perhaps matches TRBD1 (6 bases). V was cut by 2 bases and J by 4 bases, with 14 bases left in between. This CDR3 is 15 amino acids long. Germline CDR1 reads MDHEN; CDR2 reads SYDVKM.